This T cell receptor beta chain stems from a study of blood T cell repertoires in COVID-19. At the level of the study: Acute and convalescent COVID-19 specimens originated in the United States, Italy and Spain. PBMCs, B-cell-depleted T cells, or T cells were the source of the cDNA or gDNA that made up the material.

There are 13 residues in the CDR3. Germline V CDR1 and CDR2: GTSNPN, SVGIG (reference sequence). Trimming cost V 8 bases and J 6 bases; bases outside gene matches: 6. Per the original methods: For nucleated cells, counts were estimated from reference gene primer amplification. Clones were sequenced by immunoSEQ multiplex PCR, and TCRdb holds only the in-frame ones, with some missing. V and J calls and clone size are copied from that table; D and trimming were computed from the DNA. The table has some 20,000 clones, 70% to 80% seen once. This clone was seen only a few times. This clonotype originated in a man aged 80 or over with acute or convalescent COVID-19. The J gene is TRBJ1-6, the V gene TRBV30; 8 bases map to TRBD1. Source material: peripheral blood. The DNA of the CDR3 is TGTGCCAGCCAGGGGGCAGGTAATTCACCCCTCCACTTT. Protein: CASQGAGNSPLHF.